The 8 T cell receptor beta chains listed next were all sequenced from one sample in a study of blood T cell repertoires in COVID-19. Libraries were prepared by immunoSEQ multiplex PCR; TCRdb keeps only in-frame clonotypes and omits some of them. The sample has fewer than 250,000 clones; around 91% are singletons. The sequenced material came from PBMCs or T cells enriched from blood (not recorded which). These TCRs come from a man under 40 who had been exposed to COVID-19.

The rearrangement links TRBV7-8 to TRBJ2-2; TRBD1 might be the D (6 bases). In germline, CDR1 is SGHVS, CDR2 FQNEAQ. The CDR3 length is 16 residues. Between the trimmed V and J ends, which lost 4 bases and 1 base, there was a span of 13 bases. The CDR3 DNA is TGTGCCAGCAGCTATAGCAGGGGTCGGAACACCGGGGAGCTGTTTTTT. It yields the protein CASSYSRGRNTGELFF.

The chain combines TRBV4-1 with TRBJ1-5; weak D call: TRBD1 (5 bases). V dropped 4 bases and J dropped 3 bases, with 7 bases sitting between them. Germline lookup yields CDR1 MGHRA and CDR2 YSYEKL. The CDR3 covers 13 residues. The DNA of the CDR3 is TGCGCCAGCAGCCTGACAGTCAATCAGCCCCAGCATTTT. Encoded protein: CASSLTVNQPQHF.

The V and J genes are TRBV18 and TRBJ1-4; TRBD1 is a possible D gene (6 bases). The CDR3 spans 16 residues. Trimming left V 2 bases short and J 3 bases short, with 13 bases between. CDR1 and CDR2 from the germline V gene are KGHSH and LQKENI. The CDR3 DNA is TGTGCCAGCTCACCAGATCAGGGGCTGTCTAATGAAAAACTGTTTTTT. This codes for CASSPDQGLSNEKLFF.

V usage is TRBV6-2 or TRBV6-3 and J usage is TRBJ2-7; D unclear. V was pared by 4 bases and J by 7 bases, with 14 bases between. CDR1 is MNHEY, CDR2 SVGEGT, per germline. This CDR3 comprises 13 residues. As DNA, the CDR3 is TGTGCCAGCAGTTCTGGCAGGTGGGTTGAGCAGTACTTC. It is translated as CASSSGRWVEQYF.

In this sample, this clone turned up once. The chain couples TRBV6-5 to TRBJ1-6, with 8 bases matching TRBD1. V shed 6 bases, J shed 9 bases, and the junction held 10 bases outside the gene matches. From germline, CDR1 is MNHEY and CDR2 SVGAGI. This CDR3 is built from 15 residues. CDR3 coding DNA: TGTGCCAGCAGCGGAAGGACAGGGCGGGGTTCACCCCTCCACTTT. As protein: CASSGRTGRGSPLHF.

This rearrangement joins TRBV3-1 (or the pseudogene TRBV3-2) to TRBJ2-7; TRBD2 matches 11 bases. The CDR3 runs 15 residues. Trimming removed 4 bases from V and 0 bases from J; junction bases left unmatched: 2. CDR1 is LGHDT, CDR2 YNNKEL, per germline (reference sequence). The CDR3 nucleotides are TGTGCCAGCAGCCTGGGACTAGCGGACTCCTACGAGCAGTACTTC. Its protein product is CASSLGLADSYEQYF.

The V and J genes are TRBV5-6 and TRBJ2-7; 12 bases agree with TRBD1. CDR1 and CDR2 (germline): SGHDT, YYEEEE. This CDR3 is built from 15 residues. Unmatched junction bases numbered 7, after V lost 4 bases and J lost 5 bases. The CDR3 loop reads CASSLRDRGQNEQYF. DNA for the CDR3: TGTGCCAGCAGCCTCCGGGACAGGGGGCAAAACGAGCAGTACTTC.

The chain links TRBV7-6 to TRBJ1-1, with D hard to call. Trimming cost V 1 base and J 1 base, with 7 bases left between them. Germline CDR1 SGHVS, CDR2 FNYEAQ. The CDR3 has 14 residues. CDR3 sequence reads: CASSLDGENTEAFF. The CDR3 region has the DNA TGTGCCAGCAGCTTAGACGGTGAGAACACTGAAGCTTTCTTT. The full variable domain, in which reference TRBV7-6 and TRBJ1-1 provide the parts outside the CDR3, is GAGVSQSPRYKVTKRGQDVALRCDPISGHVSLYWYRQALGQGPEFLTYFNYEAQQDKSGLPNDRFSAERPEGSISTLTIQRTEQRDSAMYRCASSLDGENTEAFFGQGTRLTVV.